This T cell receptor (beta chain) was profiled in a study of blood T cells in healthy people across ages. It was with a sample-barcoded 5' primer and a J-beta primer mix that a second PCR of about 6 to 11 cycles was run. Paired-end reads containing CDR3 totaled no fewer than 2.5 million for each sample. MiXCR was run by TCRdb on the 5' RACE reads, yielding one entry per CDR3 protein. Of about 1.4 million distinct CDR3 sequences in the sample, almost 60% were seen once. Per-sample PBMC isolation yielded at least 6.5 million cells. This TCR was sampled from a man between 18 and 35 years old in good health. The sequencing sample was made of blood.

CDR3 loop: CASSLDPLAQQETQYF. Written as DNA, the CDR3 is TGTGCCAGCAGCTTAGATCCCCTAGCGCAACAAGAGACCCAGTACTTC. J is TRBJ2-5 and V is TRBV11-2, with D perhaps TRBD2 (6 bases). CDR3 length: 16 residues. V was shortened by 0 bases and J by 2 bases, with 13 bases between the two germline ends. Per germline, CDR1 SGHAT and CDR2 FQNNGV.